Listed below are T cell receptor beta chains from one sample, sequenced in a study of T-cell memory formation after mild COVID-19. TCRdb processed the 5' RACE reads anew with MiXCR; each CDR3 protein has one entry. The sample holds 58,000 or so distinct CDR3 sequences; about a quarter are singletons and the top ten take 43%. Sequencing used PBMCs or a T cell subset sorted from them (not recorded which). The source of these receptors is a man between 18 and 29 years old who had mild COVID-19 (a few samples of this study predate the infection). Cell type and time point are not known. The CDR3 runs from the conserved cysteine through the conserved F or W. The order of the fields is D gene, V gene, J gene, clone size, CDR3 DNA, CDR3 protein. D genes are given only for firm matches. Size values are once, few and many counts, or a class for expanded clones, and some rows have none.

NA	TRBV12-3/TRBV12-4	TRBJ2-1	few	TGTGCCAGCAGTGCTCTGGGAGCATTCAATGAGCAGTTCTTC	CASSALGAFNEQFF
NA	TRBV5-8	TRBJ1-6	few	TGTGCCAGCAGCCGGGGGGGGTTGTGGTATTCACCCCTCCACTTT	CASSRGGLWYSPLHF
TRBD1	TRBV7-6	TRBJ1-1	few	TGTGCCAGCAGCGCCAACCAGGGGGCTGAAGCTTTCTTT	CASSANQGAEAFF
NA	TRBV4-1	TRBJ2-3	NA	TGCGCCAGCAGCCAAGATGGGTCAGGCCGCACAGATACGCAGTATTTT	CASSQDGSGRTDTQYF
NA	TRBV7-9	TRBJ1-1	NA	TGTGCCAGCAGCTCCTGGGGCACTGAAGCTTTCTTT	CASSSWGTEAFF
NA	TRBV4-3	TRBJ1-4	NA	TGCGCCAGCAGCCAAGGTGGGGGGCTGCGAGAAAAACTGTTTTTT	CASSQGGGLREKLFF
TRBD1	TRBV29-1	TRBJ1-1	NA	TGCAGCGTTGAGACGGGACAGGGTACTGAAGCTTTCTTT	CSVETGQGTEAFF
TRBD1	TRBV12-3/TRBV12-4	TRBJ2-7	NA	TGTGCCAGCAAAAGGGCAGGGGGAGCCGAGCAGTACTTC	CASKRAGGAEQYF
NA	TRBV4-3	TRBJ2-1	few	TGCGCCAGCAGCCGAGAAGTTGCGGGTTCCTACAATGAGCAGTTCTTC	CASSREVAGSYNEQFF
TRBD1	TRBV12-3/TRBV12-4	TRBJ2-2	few	TGTGCCAGCAGCCCGGGACAGGGGGCCGGGGAGCTGTTTTTT	CASSPGQGAGELFF
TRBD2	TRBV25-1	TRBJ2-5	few	TGTGCCAGCAGTCCGGGACTAGCGGGGACCCAGTACTTC	CASSPGLAGTQYF
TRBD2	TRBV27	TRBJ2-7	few	TGTGCCAGCAGTTGGGGACTAGCGGGGGGCCTCGGCTACGAGCAGTACTTC	CASSWGLAGGLGYEQYF
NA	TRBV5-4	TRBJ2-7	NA	TGTGCCAGCAGCTTTGGCAGGGGGAGGTACGAGCAGTACTTC	CASSFGRGRYEQYF
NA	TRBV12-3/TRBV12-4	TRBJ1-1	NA	TGTGCCAGCAGTTCCGGACAGCATGAAGCTTTCTTT	CASSSGQHEAFF
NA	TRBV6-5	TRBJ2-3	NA	TGTGCCAGCAGCTCCGCGGCGCCAGATACGCAGTATTTT	CASSSAAPDTQYF
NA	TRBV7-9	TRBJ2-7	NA	TGTGCCAGCAGCCGAGAGGTGGGAAACTACGAGCAGTACTTC	CASSREVGNYEQYF
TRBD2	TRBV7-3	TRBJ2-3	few	TGTGCCAGCAGTCTTAGCGGGGGGGCTGCAGATACGCAGTATTTT	CASSLSGGAADTQYF
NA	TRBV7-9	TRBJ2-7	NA	TGTGCCAGCAGCTCCCCCCCGCAGGGTGTCTACGAGCAGTACTTC	CASSSPPQGVYEQYF
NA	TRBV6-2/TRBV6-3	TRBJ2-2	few	TGTGCCAGCAGTTCCCTCTTCGGCGGGGAGCTGTTTTTT	CASSSLFGGELFF
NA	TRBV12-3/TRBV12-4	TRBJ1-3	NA	TGTGCCAGCCACTCGGCGTACAGCTCTGGAAACACCATATATTTT	CASHSAYSSGNTIYF
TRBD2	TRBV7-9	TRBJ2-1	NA	TGTGCCAGCAGCTGGGGGGGCAATGAGCAGTTCTTC	CASSWGGNEQFF
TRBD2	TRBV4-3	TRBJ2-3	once	TGCGCCAGCAGCGACAGCGGGGTTCGGGCAGATACGCAGTATTTT	CASSDSGVRADTQYF
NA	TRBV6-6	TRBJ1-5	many	TGTGCCAGCAGTCATGGACAGCTCAATCAGCCCCAGCATTTT	CASSHGQLNQPQHF
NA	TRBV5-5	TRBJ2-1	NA	TGTGCCAGCAGCGTACTAGGGGATCTTAACAATGAGCAGTTCTTC	CASSVLGDLNNEQFF
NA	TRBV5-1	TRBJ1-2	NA	TGCGCCAGCAGTCTTGGCGGAGAGGATAACTATGGCTACACCTTC	CASSLGGEDNYGYTF
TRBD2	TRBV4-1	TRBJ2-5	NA	TGCGCCAGCAGCCCACTAGCGGGGGGAGAGACCCAGTACTTC	CASSPLAGGETQYF
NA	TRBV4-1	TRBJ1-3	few	TGCGCCAGCAGCCAAGATCGAGGAAACACCATATATTTT	CASSQDRGNTIYF
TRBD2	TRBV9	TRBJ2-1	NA	TGTGCCAGCAGCGTAGCTAGCGGGGGCCTCAATGAGCAGTTCTTC	CASSVASGGLNEQFF
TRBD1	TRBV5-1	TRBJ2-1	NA	TGCGCCAGCAGTTCGGGGACAGGGCGCTACAATGAGCAGTTCTTC	CASSSGTGRYNEQFF
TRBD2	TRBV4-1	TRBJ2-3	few	TGCGCCAGCAGCCGAGGACTAGCGGATGAAGATACGCAGTATTTT	CASSRGLADEDTQYF
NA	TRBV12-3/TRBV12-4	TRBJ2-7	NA	TGTGCCAGCAGTTTCTTGGGGGCACATTACGAGCAGTACTTC	CASSFLGAHYEQYF
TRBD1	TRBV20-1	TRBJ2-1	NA	TGCAGTGCTAGAGGCTCTAAGGACAGGGACAATGAGCAGTTCTTC	CSARGSKDRDNEQFF
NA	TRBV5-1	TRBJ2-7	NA	TGCGCCAGCAGCCCTGGACAGAGCTACGAGCAGTACTTC	CASSPGQSYEQYF
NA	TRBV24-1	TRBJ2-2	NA	TGTGCCACCAGTGATCTGCCAATCGGACCCGGGGAGCTGTTTTTT	CATSDLPIGPGELFF
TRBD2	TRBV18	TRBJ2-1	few	TGTGCCAGCTCACCACCAGGAGCGGGGAGCTCCTACAATGAGCAGTTCTTC	CASSPPGAGSSYNEQFF
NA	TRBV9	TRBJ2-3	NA	TGTGCCAGCAGCGTAGTGGACCTCCCACTAGATACGCAGTATTTT	CASSVVDLPLDTQYF
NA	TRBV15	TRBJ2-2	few	TGTGCCACCAGCAGAGATCAGGGCCTGAACACCGGGGAGCTGTTTTTT	CATSRDQGLNTGELFF
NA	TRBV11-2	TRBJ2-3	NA	TGTGCCAGCAGCTTAGGTGGGCGAGGCACAGATACGCAGTATTTT	CASSLGGRGTDTQYF
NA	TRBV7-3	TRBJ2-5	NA	TGTGCCAGCAGCTCCTCCAGGGGTGAGACCCAGTACTTC	CASSSSRGETQYF
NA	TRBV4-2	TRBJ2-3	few	TGTGCCAGCAGCCAAGATCGACCAGATACGCAGTATTTT	CASSQDRPDTQYF
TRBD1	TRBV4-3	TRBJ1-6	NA	TGCGCCAGCAGCCAAGAGGGAGACAGGGATTCACCCCTCCACTTT	CASSQEGDRDSPLHF
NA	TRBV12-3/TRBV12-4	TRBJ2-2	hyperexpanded	TGTGCCAGCACACACCTTCGGAACATCAACACCGGGGAGCTGTTTTTT	CASTHLRNINTGELFF